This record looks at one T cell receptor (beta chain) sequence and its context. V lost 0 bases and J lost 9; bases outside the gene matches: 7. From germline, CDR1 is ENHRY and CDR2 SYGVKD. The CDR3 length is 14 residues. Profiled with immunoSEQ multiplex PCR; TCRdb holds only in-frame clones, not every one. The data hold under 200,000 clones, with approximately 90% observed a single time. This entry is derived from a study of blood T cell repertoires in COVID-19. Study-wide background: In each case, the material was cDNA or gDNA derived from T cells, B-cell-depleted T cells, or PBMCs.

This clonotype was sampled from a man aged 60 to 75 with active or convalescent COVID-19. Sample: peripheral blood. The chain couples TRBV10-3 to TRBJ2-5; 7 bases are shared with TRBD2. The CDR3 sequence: CAISESKRGEAQYF. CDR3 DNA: TGTGCCATCAGTGAGTCTAAGCGGGGCGAGGCCCAGTACTTC.